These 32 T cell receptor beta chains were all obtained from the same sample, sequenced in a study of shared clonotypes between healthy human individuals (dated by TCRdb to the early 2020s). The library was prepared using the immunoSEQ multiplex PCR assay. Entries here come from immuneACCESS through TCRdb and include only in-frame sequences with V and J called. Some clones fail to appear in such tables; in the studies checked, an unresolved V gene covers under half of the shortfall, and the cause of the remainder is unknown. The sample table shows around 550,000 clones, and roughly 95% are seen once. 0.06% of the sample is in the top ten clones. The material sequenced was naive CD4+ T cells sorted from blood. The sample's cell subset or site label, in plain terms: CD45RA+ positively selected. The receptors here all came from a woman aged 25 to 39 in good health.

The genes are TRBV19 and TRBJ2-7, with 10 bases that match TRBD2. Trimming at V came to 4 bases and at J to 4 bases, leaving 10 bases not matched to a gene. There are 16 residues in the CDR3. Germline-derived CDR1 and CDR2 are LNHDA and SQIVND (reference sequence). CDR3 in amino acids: CASSKSSGSPSYEQYF. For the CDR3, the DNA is TGTGCCAGTAGTAAGTCTAGCGGGAGCCCCTCGTACGAGCAGTACTTC. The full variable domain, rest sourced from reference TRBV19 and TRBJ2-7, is DGGITQSPKYLFRKEGQNVTLSCEQNLNHDAMYWYRQDPGQGLRLIYYSQIVNDFQKGDIAEGYSVSREKKESFPLTVTSAQKNPTAFYLCASSKSSGSPSYEQYFGPGTRLTVT.

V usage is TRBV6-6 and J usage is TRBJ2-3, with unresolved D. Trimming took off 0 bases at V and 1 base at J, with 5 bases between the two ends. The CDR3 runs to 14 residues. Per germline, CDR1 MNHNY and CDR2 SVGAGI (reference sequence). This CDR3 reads CASSYSQRTDTQYF. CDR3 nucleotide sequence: TGTGCCAGCAGTTACTCTCAACGCACAGATACGCAGTATTTT.

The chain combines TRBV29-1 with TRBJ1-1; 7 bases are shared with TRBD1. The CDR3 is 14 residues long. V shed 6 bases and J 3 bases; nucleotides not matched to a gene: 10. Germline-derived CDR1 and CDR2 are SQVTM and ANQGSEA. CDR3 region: CSVGRTGNHTEAFF. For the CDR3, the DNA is TGCAGCGTCGGCCGGACAGGAAATCACACTGAAGCTTTCTTT.

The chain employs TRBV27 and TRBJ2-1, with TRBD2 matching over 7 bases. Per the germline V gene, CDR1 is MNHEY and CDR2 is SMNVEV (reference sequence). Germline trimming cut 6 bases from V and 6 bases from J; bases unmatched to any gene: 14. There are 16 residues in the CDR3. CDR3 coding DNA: TGTGCCAGCAGCCGTTACGGGACTAATAATTTCAATGAGCAGTTCTTC. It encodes CASSRYGTNNFNEQFF.

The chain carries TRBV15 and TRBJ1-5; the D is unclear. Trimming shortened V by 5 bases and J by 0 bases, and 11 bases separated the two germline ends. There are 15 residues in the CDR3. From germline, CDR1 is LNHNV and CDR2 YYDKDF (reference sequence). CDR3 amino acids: CATSPTGYSNQPQHF. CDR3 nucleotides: TGTGCCACCAGCCCTACGGGATATAGCAATCAGCCCCAGCATTTT.

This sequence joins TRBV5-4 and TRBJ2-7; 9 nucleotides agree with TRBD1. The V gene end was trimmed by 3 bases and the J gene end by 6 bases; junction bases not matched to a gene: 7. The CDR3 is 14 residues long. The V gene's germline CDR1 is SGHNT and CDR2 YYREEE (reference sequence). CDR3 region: CASSSPGQGREQYF. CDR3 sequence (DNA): TGTGCCAGCAGCTCTCCGGGACAGGGACGCGAGCAGTACTTC.

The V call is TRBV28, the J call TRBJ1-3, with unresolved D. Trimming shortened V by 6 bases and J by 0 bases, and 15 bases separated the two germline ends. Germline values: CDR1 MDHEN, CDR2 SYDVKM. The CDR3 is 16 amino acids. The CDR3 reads CASSPPDVSSGNTIYF. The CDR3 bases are TGTGCCAGCAGCCCGCCGGACGTAAGCTCTGGAAACACCATATATTTT. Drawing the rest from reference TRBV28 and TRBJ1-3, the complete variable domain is DVKVTQSSRYLVKRTGEKVFLECVQDMDHENMFWYRQDPGLGLRLIYFSYDVKMKEKGDIPEGYSVSREKKERFSLILESASTNQTSMYLCASSPPDVSSGNTIYFGEGSWLTVV.

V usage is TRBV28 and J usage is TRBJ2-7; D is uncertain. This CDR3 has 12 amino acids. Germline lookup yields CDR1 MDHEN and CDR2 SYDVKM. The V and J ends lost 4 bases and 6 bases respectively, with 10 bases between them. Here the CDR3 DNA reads TGTGCCAGCAGTTCGTCCGTGAGCGAGCAGTACTTC. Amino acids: CASSSSVSEQYF.

CDR3 amino acids: CASSIVQAAYSNQPQHF. Here the CDR3 DNA reads TGTGCCAGTAGTATAGTTCAGGCGGCGTATAGCAATCAGCCCCAGCATTTT. The chain recombines TRBV19 with TRBJ1-5; D is unresolved. CDR3 length: 17 residues. In germline, CDR1 is LNHDA, CDR2 SQIVND (reference sequence). Trimming pared 1 base from V and 0 bases from J, leaving 13 bases between.

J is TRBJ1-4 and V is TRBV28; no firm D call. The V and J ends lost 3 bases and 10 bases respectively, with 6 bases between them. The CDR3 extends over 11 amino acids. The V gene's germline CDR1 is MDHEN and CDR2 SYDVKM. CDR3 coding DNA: TGTGCCAGCAGTTTCTTTGGAAAACTGTTTTTT. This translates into CASSFFGKLFF.

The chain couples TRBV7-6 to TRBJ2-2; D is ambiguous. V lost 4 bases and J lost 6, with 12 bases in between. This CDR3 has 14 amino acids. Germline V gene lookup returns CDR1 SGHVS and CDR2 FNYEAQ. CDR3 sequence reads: CASSSLGRAGELFF. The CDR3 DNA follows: TGTGCCAGCAGCTCCCTAGGAAGGGCCGGGGAGCTGTTTTTT.

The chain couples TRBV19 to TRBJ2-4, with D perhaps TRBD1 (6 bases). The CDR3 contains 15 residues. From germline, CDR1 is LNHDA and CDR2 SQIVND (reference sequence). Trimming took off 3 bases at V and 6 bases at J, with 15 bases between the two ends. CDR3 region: CASSIANRVGNIQYF. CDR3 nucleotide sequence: TGTGCCAGTAGTATCGCTAACAGGGTAGGAAACATTCAGTACTTC.

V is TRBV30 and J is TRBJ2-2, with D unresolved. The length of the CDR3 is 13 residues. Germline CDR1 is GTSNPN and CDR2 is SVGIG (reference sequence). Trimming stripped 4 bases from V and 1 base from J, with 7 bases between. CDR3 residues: CAWKRQNTGELFF. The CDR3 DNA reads TGTGCCTGGAAGCGCCAGAACACCGGGGAGCTGTTTTTT.

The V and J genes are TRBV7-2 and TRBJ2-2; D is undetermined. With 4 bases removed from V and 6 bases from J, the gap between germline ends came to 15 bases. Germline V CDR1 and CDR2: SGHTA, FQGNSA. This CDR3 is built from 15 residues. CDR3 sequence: CASSSYMSRAGELFF. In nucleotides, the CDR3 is TGTGCCAGCAGCTCCTACATGTCTAGGGCCGGGGAGCTGTTTTTT.

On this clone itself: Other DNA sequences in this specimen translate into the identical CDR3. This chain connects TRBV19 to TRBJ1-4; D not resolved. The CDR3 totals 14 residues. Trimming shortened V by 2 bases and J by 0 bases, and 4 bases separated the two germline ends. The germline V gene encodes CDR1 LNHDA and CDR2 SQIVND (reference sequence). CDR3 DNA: TGTGCCAGTAGTATAACAGCAACTAATGAAAAACTGTTTTTT. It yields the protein CASSITATNEKLFF.

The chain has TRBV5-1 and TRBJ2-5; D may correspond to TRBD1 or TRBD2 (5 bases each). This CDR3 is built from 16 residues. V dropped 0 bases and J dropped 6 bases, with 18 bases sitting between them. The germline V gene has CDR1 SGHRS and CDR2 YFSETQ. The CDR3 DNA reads TGCGCCAGCAGCTTGGATTTGCAGGGAGTCTTAAAGACCCAGTACTTC. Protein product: CASSLDLQGVLKTQYF.

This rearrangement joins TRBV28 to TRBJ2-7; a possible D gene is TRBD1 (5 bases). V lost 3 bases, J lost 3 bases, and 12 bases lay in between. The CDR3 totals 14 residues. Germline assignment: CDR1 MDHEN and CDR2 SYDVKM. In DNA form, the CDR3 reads TGTGCCAGCAGTTTGACCCCAGGGCTCTACGAGCAGTACTTC. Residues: CASSLTPGLYEQYF.

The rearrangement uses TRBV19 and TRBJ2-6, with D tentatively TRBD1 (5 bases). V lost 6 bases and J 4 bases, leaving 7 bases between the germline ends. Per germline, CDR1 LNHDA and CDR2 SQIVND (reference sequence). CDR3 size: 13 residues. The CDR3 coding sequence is TGTGCCAGTAGCAGGGCCGGGGCCAACGTCCTGACTTTC. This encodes CASSRAGANVLTF.

The chain's CDR3 is CASSGTSGNRETQYF. CDR3 DNA sequence: TGTGCCAGCAGTGGGACTAGCGGGAATCGGGAGACCCAGTACTTC. The chain recombines TRBV7-2 with TRBJ2-5, with 13 bases matching TRBD2. The CDR3 runs to 15 residues. V trimming: 6 bases; J trimming: 5 bases; junction bases outside the gene matches: 6. Germline V gene sequence: CDR1 SGHTA, CDR2 FQGNSA.

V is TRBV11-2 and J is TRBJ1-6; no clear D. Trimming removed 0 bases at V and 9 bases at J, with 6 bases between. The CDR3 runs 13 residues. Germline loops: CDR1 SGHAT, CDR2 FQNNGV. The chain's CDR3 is CASSLDYGSPLHF. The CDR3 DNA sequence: TGTGCCAGCAGCTTAGATTATGGTTCACCCCTCCACTTT.

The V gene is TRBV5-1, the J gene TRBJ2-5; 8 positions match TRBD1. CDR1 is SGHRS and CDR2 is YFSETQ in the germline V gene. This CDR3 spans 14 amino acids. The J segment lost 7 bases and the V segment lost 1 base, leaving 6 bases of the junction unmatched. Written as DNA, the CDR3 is TGCGCCAGCAGCTTGCAGGACAGGGCCGTGACCCAGTACTTC. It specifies CASSLQDRAVTQYF.

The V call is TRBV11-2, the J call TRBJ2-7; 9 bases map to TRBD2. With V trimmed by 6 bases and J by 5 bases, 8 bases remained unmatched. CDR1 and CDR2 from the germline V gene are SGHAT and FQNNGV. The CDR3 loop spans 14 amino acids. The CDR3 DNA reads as TGTGCCAGCAGTTCCCTAGCGGGAAGGAACGAGCAGTACTTC. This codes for CASSSLAGRNEQYF.

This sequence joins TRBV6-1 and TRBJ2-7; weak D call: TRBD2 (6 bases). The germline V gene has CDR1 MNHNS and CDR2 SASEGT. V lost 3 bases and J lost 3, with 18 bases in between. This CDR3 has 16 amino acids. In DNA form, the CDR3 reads TGTGCCAGCAGTGAGCCCCCGCGGGGCAAGGGCTACGAGCAGTACTTC. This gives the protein CASSEPPRGKGYEQYF.

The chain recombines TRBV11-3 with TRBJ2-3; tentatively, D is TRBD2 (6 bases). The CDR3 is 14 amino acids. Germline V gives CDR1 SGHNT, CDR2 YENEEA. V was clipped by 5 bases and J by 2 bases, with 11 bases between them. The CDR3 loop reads CASSPGLHTDTQYF. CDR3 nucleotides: TGTGCCAGCAGCCCGGGACTCCACACAGATACGCAGTATTTT.

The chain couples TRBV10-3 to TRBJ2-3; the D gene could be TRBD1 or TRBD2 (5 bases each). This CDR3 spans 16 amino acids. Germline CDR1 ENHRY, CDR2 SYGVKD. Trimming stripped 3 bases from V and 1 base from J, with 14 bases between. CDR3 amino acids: CAISDFEGRRTDTQYF. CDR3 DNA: TGTGCCATCAGTGATTTTGAGGGGCGCCGCACAGATACGCAGTATTTT.

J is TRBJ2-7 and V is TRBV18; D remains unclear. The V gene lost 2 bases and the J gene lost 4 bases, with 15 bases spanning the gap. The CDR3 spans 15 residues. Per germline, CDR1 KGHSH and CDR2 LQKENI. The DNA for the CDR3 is TGTGCCAGCTCACCAGGTTCAGGAGATTTTTACGAGCAGTACTTC. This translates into CASSPGSGDFYEQYF.

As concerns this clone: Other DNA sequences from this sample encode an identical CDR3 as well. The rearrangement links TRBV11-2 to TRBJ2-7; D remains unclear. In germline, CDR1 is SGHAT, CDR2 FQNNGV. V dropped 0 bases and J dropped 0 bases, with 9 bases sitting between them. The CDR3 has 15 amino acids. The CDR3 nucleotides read TGTGCCAGCAGCTTAGATCCCGGAAGCTCCTACGAGCAGTACTTC. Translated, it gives CASSLDPGSSYEQYF.

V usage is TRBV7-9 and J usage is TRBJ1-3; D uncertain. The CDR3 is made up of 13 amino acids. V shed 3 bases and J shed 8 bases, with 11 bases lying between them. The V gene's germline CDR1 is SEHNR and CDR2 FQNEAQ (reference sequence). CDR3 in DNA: TGTGCCAGCAGCTTTCGAGCCGGGGACACCATATATTTT. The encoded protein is CASSFRAGDTIYF.

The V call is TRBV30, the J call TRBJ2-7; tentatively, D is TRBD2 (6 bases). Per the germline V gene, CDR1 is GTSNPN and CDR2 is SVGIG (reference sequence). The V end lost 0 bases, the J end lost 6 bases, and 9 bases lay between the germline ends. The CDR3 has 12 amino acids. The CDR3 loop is CAWSVTGGEQYF. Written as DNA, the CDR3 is TGTGCCTGGAGTGTAACCGGGGGCGAGCAGTACTTC.

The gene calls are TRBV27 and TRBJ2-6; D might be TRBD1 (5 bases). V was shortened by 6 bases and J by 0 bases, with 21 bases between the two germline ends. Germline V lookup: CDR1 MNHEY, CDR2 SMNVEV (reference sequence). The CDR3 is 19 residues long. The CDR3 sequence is CASRPLSSGSISGANVLTF. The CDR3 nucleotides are TGTGCCAGCAGGCCTTTATCGTCAGGGTCAATCTCTGGGGCCAACGTCCTGACTTTC.

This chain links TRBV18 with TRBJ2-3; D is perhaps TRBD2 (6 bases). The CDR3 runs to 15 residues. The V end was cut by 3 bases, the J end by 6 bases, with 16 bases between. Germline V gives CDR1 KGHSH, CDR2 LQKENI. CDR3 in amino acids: CASSPGGILGDTQYF. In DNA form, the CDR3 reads TGTGCCAGCTCACCGGGGGGAATCCTGGGGGATACGCAGTATTTT.

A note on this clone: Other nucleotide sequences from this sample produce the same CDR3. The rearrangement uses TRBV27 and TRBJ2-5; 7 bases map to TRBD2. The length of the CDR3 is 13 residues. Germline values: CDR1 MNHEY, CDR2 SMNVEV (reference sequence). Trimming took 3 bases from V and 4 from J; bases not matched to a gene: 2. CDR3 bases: TGTGCCAGCAGTTTCAGGGAGGGAGAGACCCAGTACTTC. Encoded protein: CASSFREGETQYF.